The clone carrying this T cell receptor (beta chain) occurred a few times. Its antigen remains unidentified. This record comes from a study of post-analysis software for immune sequencing data. In the study overall: Courses of disease covered relapsing-remitting, secondary progressive and progressive-relapsing multiple sclerosis.

This CDR3 spans 14 amino acids. The junction had 1 base not matched to a gene; V was cut back by 4 bases and J by 5 bases. Findings of the study overall: Higher frequency in patients than in controls was seen for about five TRBV segments, with TRBV5-6, TRBV5-1 and TRBV20-1 among them. Pronounced co-clustering by F measure was evident among identically batched samples.

The library was made from cDNA and included unique molecular identifiers. There were about 1 to 10 million T cells, and some 500,000 cDNA molecules came from them. From the PCR reads, TCRdb called clonotypes with MiXCR, one entry per CDR3 protein. The sample has some 260,000 distinct CDR3 sequences; less than 40% are singletons. The sequencing input was blood. The receptor comes from a girl between 10 and 17 years old with multiple sclerosis. The V gene is TRBV12-3 or TRBV12-4, the J gene TRBJ1-4; the match to TRBD1 covers 10 bases. CDR3: CASSWGQGNEKLFF. The CDR3 nucleotides are TGTGCCAGCAGTTGGGGACAGGGGAATGAAAAACTGTTTTTT.